The rows below give T cell receptor beta chains drawn from one sample of a study of blood T cell repertoires in COVID-19. Method: immunoSEQ multiplex PCR; TCRdb's copy keeps in-frame clones and lacks some. The sample lists about 230,000 clones; 65% to 90% were seen once. Sequenced input: peripheral blood. The receptor source for this set is a man aged 50 to 59 with COVID-19, enrolled during active disease. The conserved cysteine and the conserved F or W are not part of the CDR3 here. The D gene is left open where the match is weak.

J gene: TRBJ2-5
CDR3 length: 12
V gene: TRBV6-5
D gene: TRBD2
CDR3 protein: ASSLGLAGETQY

J gene: TRBJ2-2
CDR3 length: 14
V gene: TRBV6-2/TRBV6-3
D gene: NA
CDR3 protein: ASSYYGAGATGELF

J gene: TRBJ1-4
CDR3 length: 12
V gene: TRBV6-5
D gene: NA
CDR3 protein: ASKDSYAEEKLF

J gene: TRBJ2-5
CDR3 length: 10
V gene: TRBV6-2/TRBV6-3
D gene: NA
CDR3 protein: ASSLNQETQY

J gene: TRBJ1-2
CDR3 length: 13
V gene: TRBV18
D gene: TRBD1
CDR3 protein: ASSGDSQKNYGYT

J gene: TRBJ2-1
CDR3 length: 12
V gene: TRBV5-1
D gene: NA
CDR3 protein: ASSLGHSYNEQF

J gene: TRBJ1-3
CDR3 length: 11
V gene: TRBV19
D gene: TRBD1
CDR3 protein: ASSPSAGGTIY

J gene: TRBJ1-6
CDR3 length: 12
V gene: TRBV6-5
D gene: TRBD1
CDR3 protein: ASRTGTGFPPLH

J gene: TRBJ2-1
CDR3 length: 14
V gene: TRBV6-2/TRBV6-3
D gene: TRBD2
CDR3 protein: ASSRLSGGAQNEQF

J gene: TRBJ2-3
CDR3 length: 12
V gene: TRBV19
D gene: NA
CDR3 protein: ASSEDSSTDTQY